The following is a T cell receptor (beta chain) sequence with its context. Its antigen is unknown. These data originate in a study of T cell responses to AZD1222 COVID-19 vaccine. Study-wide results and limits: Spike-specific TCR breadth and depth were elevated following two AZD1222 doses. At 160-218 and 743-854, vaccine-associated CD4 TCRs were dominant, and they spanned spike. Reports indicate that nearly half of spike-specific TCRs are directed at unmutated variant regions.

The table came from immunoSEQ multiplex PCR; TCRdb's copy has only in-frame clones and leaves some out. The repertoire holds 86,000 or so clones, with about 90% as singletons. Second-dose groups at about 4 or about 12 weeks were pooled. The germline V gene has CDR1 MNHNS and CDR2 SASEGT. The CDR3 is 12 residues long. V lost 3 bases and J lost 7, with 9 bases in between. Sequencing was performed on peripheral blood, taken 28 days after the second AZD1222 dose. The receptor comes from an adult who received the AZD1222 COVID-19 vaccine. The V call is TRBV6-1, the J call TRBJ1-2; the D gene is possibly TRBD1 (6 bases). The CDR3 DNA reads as TGTGCCAGCAGTGACAGGGGCTCTGGCTACACCTTC. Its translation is CASSDRGSGYTF.